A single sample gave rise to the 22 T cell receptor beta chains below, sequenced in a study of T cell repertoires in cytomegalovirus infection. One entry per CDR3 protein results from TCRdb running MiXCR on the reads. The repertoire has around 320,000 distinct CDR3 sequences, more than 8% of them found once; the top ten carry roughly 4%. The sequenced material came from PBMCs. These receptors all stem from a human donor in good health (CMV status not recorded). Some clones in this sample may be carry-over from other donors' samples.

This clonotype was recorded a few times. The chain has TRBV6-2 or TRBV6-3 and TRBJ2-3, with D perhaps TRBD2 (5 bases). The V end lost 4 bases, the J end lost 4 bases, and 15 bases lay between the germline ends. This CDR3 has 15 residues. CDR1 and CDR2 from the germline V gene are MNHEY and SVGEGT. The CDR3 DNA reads TGTGCCAGCAGTTCACGGGCCTTCGGGGCAGATACGCAGTATTTT. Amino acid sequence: CASSSRAFGADTQYF.

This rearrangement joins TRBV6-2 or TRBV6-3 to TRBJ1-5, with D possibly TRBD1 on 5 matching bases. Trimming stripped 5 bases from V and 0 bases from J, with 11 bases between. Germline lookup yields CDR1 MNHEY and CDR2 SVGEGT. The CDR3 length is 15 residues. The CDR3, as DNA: TGTGCCAGCAGTCCGGGACGGCGTAGCAATCAGCCCCAGCATTTT. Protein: CASSPGRRSNQPQHF.

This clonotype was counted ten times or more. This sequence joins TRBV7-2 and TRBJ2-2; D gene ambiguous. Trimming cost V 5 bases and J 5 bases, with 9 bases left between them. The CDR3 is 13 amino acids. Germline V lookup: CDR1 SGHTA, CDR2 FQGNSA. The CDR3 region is CASSPGRTGELFF. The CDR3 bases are TGTGCCAGCAGCCCAGGCAGGACCGGGGAGCTGTTTTTT.

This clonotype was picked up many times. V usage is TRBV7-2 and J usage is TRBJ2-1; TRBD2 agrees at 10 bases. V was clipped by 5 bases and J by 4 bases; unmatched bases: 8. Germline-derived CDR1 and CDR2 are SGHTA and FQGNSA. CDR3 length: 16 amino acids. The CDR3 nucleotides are TGTGCCAGCAGCCCCAGGCTAGCGGGAGTGTACAATGAGCAGTTCTTC. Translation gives CASSPRLAGVYNEQFF. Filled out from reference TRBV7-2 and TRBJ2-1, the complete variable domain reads GAGVSQSPSNKVTEKGKDVELRCDPISGHTALYWYRQSLGQGLEFLIYFQGNSAPDKSGLPSDRFSAERTGGSVSTLTIQRTQQEDSAVYLCASSPRLAGVYNEQFFGPGTRLTVL.

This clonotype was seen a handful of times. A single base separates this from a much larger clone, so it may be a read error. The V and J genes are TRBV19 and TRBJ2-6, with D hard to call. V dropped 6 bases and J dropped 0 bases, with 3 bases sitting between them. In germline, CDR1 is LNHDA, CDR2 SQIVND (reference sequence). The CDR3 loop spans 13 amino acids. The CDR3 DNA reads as TGTGCCAGTAGATTCTCTGGGGCCAACGTCCTGACTTTC. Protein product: CASRFSGANVLTF.

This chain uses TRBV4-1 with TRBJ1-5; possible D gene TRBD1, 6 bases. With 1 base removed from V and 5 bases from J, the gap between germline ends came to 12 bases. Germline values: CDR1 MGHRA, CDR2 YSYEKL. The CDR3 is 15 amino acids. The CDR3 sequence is CASSQVQGLDQPQHF. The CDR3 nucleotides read TGCGCCAGCAGCCAAGTACAGGGTTTGGATCAGCCCCAGCATTTT.

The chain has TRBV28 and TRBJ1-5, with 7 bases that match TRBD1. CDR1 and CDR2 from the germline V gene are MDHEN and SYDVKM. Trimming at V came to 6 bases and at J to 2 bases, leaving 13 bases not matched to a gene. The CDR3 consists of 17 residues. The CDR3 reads CASRSRDSARGNQPQHF. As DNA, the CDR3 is TGTGCCAGCAGGTCCCGGGACAGTGCCCGGGGCAATCAGCCCCAGCATTTT.

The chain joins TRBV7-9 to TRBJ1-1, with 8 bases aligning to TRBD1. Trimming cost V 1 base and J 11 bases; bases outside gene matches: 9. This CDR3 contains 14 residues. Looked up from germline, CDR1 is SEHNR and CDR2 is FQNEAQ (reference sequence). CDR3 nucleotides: TGTGCCAGCAGCTTAGACGCAGGGGGCAGGGCGGCTTTCTTT. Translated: CASSLDAGGRAAFF.

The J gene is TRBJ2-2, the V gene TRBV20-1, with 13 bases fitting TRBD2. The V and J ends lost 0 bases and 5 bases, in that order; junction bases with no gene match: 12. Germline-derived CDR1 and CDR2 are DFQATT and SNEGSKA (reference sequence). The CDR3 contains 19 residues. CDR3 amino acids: CSARERFSWTSGSTGELFF. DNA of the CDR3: TGCAGTGCTAGAGAGAGGTTTAGCTGGACTAGCGGGAGTACCGGGGAGCTGTTTTTT.

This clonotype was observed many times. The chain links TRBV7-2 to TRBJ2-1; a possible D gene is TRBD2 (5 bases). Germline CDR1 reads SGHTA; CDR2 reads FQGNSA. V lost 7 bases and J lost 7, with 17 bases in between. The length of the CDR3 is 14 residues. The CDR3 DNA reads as TGTGCCAGCACCCGGAGGCTAGCAATTAATGAGCAGTTCTTC. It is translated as CASTRRLAINEQFF.

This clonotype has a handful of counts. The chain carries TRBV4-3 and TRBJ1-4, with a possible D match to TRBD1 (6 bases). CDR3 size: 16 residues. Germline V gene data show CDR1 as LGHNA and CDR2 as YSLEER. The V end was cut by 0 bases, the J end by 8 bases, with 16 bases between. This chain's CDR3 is CASSQDLGGGAEKLFF. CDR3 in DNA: TGCGCCAGCAGCCAAGATCTCGGCGGGGGGGCCGAAAAACTGTTTTTT.

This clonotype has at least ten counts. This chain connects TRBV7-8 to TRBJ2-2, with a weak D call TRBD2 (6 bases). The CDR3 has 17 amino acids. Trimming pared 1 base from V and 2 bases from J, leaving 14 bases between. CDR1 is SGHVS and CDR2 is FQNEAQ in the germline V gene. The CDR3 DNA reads TGTGCCAGCAGCTTAGTATCTACTAGCCGTAACACCGGGGAGCTGTTTTTT. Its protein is CASSLVSTSRNTGELFF.

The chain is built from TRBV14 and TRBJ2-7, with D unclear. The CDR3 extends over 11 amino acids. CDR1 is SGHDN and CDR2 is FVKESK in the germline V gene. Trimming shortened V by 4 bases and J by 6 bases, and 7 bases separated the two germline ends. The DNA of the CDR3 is TGTGCCAGCAGCCTCGCTACCGAGCAGTACTTC. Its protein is CASSLATEQYF.

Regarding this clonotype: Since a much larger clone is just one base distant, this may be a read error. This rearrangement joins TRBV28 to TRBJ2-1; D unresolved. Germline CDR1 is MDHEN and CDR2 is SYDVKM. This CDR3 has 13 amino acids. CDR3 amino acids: CASSLGRQLEQSF. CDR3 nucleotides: TGTGCCAGCAGTTTAGGTAGGCAGCTTGAGCAGTCCTTC.

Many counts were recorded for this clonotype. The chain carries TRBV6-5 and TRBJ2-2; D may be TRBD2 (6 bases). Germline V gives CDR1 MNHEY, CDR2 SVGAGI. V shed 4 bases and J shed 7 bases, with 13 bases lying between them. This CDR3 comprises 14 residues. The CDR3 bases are TGTGCCAGCAGTTTAACCGGGACTGACGGGGAGCTGTTTTTT. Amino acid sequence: CASSLTGTDGELFF.

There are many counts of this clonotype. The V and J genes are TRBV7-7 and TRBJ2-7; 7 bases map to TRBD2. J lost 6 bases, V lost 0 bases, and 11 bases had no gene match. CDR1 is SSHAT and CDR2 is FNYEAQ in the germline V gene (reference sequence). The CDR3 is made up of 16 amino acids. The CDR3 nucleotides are TGTGCCAGCAGCTTAGCCTTGACTAGCACAATGGCCGAGCAGTACTTC. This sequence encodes CASSLALTSTMAEQYF.

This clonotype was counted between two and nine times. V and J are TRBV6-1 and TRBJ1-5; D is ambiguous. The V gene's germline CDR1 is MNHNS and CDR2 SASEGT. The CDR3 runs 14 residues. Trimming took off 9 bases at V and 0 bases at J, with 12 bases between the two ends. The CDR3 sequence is CASSAGASNQPQHF. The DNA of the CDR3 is TGTGCCAGTTCGGCAGGAGCTAGCAATCAGCCCCAGCATTTT.

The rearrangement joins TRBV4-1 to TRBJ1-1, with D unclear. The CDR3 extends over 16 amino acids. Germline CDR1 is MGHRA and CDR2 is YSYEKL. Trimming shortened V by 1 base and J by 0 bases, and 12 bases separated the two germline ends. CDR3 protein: CASSQVPPPLNTEAFF. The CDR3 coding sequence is TGCGCCAGCAGCCAAGTACCGCCTCCTTTGAACACTGAAGCTTTCTTT.

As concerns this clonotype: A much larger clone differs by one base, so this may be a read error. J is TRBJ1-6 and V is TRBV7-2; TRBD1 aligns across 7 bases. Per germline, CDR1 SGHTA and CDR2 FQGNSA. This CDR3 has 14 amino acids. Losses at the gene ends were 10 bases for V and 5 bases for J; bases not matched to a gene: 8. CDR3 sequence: CTTCRDRNNSPLHF. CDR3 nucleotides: TGTACCACATGCCGGGACAGAAATAATTCACCCCTCCACTTT.

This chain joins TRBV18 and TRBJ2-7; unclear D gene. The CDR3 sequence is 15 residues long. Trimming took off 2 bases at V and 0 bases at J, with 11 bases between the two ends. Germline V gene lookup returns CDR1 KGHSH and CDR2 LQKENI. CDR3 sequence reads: CASSPVTLSSYEQYF. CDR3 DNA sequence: TGTGCCAGCTCACCAGTAACCCTAAGCTCCTACGAGCAGTACTTC.

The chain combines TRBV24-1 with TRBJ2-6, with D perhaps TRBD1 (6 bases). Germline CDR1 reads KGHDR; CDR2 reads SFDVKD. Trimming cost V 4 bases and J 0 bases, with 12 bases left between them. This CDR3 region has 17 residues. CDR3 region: CATSEWDTNSGANVLTF. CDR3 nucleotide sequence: TGTGCCACCAGTGAATGGGACACTAACTCTGGGGCCAACGTCCTGACTTTC.

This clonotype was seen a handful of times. The CDR3 DNA sequence: TGCGCCAGCAGCCAAGGAGGGCGACGAAAGAACACTGAAGCTTTCTTT. This translates into CASSQGGRRKNTEAFF. The chain uses TRBV4-1 and TRBJ1-1; D unclear. Trimming removed 1 base from V and 1 base from J, with 13 bases in between. Germline V gene lookup returns CDR1 MGHRA and CDR2 YSYEKL. The length of the CDR3 is 16 residues.